This entry features one TCR beta chain sequence. What it binds is unknown. This table comes from immunoSEQ multiplex PCR, and its TCRdb copy is limited to in-frame clones, with some not included. The top ten hold 2% to 3% of the sample, which has 150,000 to 200,000 clones, roughly 86% seen once. The sample originates from a study of cytomegalovirus exposure and HLA in healthy donors. Points from the study as a whole: Researchers reported that a few CMV-associated chains were confirmed in vitro as CMV antigen-specific. In the approximately 130 validation repertoires, a later analysis found that first-cohort TCR clusters tended to co-occur. Despite most TCR sequences being rare, some public TCRs occurred in many donors. Cytomegalovirus association was assigned to about 180 TCR beta chains.

Germline-derived CDR1 and CDR2 are SQVTM and ANQGSEA. V shed 7 bases and J shed 1 base, with 16 bases lying between them. The CDR3 has 14 amino acids. Material: PBMCs. This sequence was found in a man between 18 and 29 years old in good health and CMV-seropositive. The V gene is TRBV29-1, the J gene TRBJ2-5; D uncertain. CDR3 nucleotides: TGCAGCGCCTTCCGCCTAGGTACCCAAGAGACCCAGTACTTC. Amino acids: CSAFRLGTQETQYF.